The present entry profiles one T cell receptor (beta chain) with its context. Taking about 17-33 mg of unsorted bulk tissue, the authors co-extracted RNA and DNA. Starting from about 0.5 ug of total RNA, TCR beta cDNA was produced with a primer in the constant region. Three nested multiplex PCR rounds, a slightly modified ARM-PCR method, built the TCR beta libraries. The first two PCR rounds used TRBV1-TRBV30 forward primers with a C-beta reverse primer, around 10 cycles each. TCRdb independently ran MiXCR on the multiplex PCR reads; one entry per CDR3 protein. The sample consists of about 78,000 distinct CDR3 sequences, 71% of them appearing once. The data belong to a study of tumor-infiltrating lymphocytes in primary liver carcinoma. The CDR3 is 14 residues long. Trimming took 8 bases from V and 1 from J, leaving 12 bases between them. The germline CDR1 and CDR2 sequences are SGHAT and FQNNGV.

This chain links TRBV11-2 with TRBJ1-5, with D unclear. The sequence was collected from a woman aged 55-70 years with primary liver carcinoma and hepatitis B virus infection. Sequenced input: liver tumor tissue from sampling region 4. Subset: tumor region T4, right-lateral pole. The CDR3 bases are TGTGCCAGCTTAGACGGTATGAGCAATCAGCCCCAGCATTTT. The encoded protein is CASLDGMSNQPQHF. Filled out from reference TRBV11-2 and TRBJ1-5, the complete variable domain reads EAGVAQSPRYKIIEKRQSVAFWCNPISGHATLYWYQQILGQGPKLLIQFQNNGVVDDSQLPKDRFSAERLKGVDSTLKIQPAKLEDSAVYLCASLDGMSNQPQHFGDGTRLSIL.